This T cell receptor (beta chain) originates from a study of T cells in Graves' hyperthyroidism and ophthalmopathy. Germline CDR1 reads MNHEY; CDR2 reads SMNVEV (reference sequence). The CDR3 has 16 residues. The ends were cut back, 8 bases at V and 6 bases at J, with 25 bases in the middle. This clonotype was observed at least ten times. The antigen is not known. A NOSPECS grade of at least 4, a Clinical Activity Score of at least 3 and duration under 3 months were recorded in ophthalmopathy patients. General study findings and limits: Peripheral blood also featured most of the thyroid clonotypes expanded above 0.001.

Researchers amplified the TCR beta CDR3 regions from RNA transcripts. HTBI primers were used for first-round RT-PCR of the TCR CDR3. TCRdb ran MiXCR on the multiplex PCR reads and lists one entry per CDR3 protein. The table includes 250,000 to 400,000 distinct CDR3 sequences, roughly an eighth detected once. The V gene is TRBV27, the J gene TRBJ1-1; D perhaps matches TRBD1 (5 bases). The sequence was collected from a woman aged 40 to 50 with Graves' ophthalmopathy. The material sequenced was blood. The CDR3 here is CASVKSTPGGAAEAFF. The CDR3 DNA is TGTGCCAGCGTCAAAAGTACGCCAGGAGGGGCGGCTGAAGCTTTCTTT.